The 9 T cell receptor beta chains below all came from one sample that was sequenced in a study of monozygotic twins with cystic fibrosis. Sequencing used immunoSEQ multiplex PCR; TCRdb keeps in-frame clones, though not all of them. This sample has tens of thousands of clones, with under 95% found just once. Sequences were obtained from blood. All receptors come from a boy aged 2 to 10 with cystic fibrosis.

CDR3 nucleotide sequence: TGTGCCAGCAGTTACGGCCAGGGTTGGGATCAGCCCCAGCATTTT. Translating gives CASSYGQGWDQPQHF. The chain joins TRBV6-5 to TRBJ1-5, with D possibly matching TRBD1 (5 bases). This CDR3 is 15 amino acids long. Germline-derived CDR1 and CDR2 are MNHEY and SVGAGI. V was shortened by 2 bases and J by 5 bases, with 13 bases between the two germline ends.

V and J are TRBV9 and TRBJ1-3, with D uncertain. V lost 0 bases and J lost 0, with 7 bases in between. Germline V lookup: CDR1 SGDLS, CDR2 YYNGEE. CDR3 size: 15 residues. CDR3 sequence (DNA): TGTGCCAGCAGCGTAGAGCCACACTCTGGAAACACCATATATTTT. This encodes CASSVEPHSGNTIYF. The entire variable domain, with the rest obtained from reference TRBV9 and TRBJ1-3, is as follows: DSGVTQTPKHLITATGQRVTLRCSPRSGDLSVYWYQQSLDQGLQFLIQYYNGEERAKGNILERFSAQQFPDLHSELNLSSLELGDSALYFCASSVEPHSGNTIYFGEGSWLTVV.

V and J are TRBV9 and TRBJ2-5, with unresolved D. The germline gives CDR1 SGDLS, CDR2 YYNGEE. Trimming shortened V by 0 bases and J by 4 bases, and 7 bases separated the two germline ends. This CDR3 contains 13 residues. The DNA for the CDR3 is TGTGCCAGCAGCGTAGCTCTAGGAGAGACCCAGTACTTC. Protein: CASSVALGETQYF.

The chain recombines TRBV6-5 with TRBJ1-5, with D uncertain. V was cut by 6 bases and J by 4 bases, with 13 bases left in between. The CDR3 covers 14 residues. The germline CDR1 and CDR2 sequences are MNHEY and SVGAGI. Here the CDR3 DNA reads TGTGCCAGCAGCCCCTTAGGAGCTAATCAGCCCCAGCATTTT. This encodes CASSPLGANQPQHF.

The chain has TRBV10-3 and TRBJ2-7, with TRBD1 as a possible D gene (5 bases). Germline assignment: CDR1 ENHRY and CDR2 SYGVKD. CDR3 size: 14 residues. V lost 4 bases, J lost 0 bases, and 10 bases lay in between. The CDR3 DNA follows: TGTGCCATCAGTGTTGACAGTGTCTCCTACGAGCAGTACTTC. This translates into CAISVDSVSYEQYF.

The chain carries TRBV13 and TRBJ2-1; no clear D gene. CDR3 length: 11 residues. Germline CDR1 reads PRHDT; CDR2 reads FYEKMQ (reference sequence). V gave up 5 bases and J gave up 7 bases, with 6 bases separating them. The CDR3 sequence: CASSVLNEQFF. Written as DNA, the CDR3 is TGTGCCAGCAGCGTTTTAAATGAGCAGTTCTTC.

The chain couples TRBV19 to TRBJ1-5, with 8 bases identical to TRBD1. The CDR3 loop spans 14 amino acids. J gave up 8 bases and V 5 bases, and 8 bases lay outside the gene matches. CDR1 is LNHDA and CDR2 is SQIVND in the germline V gene (reference sequence). Written as DNA, the CDR3 is TGTGCCAGTAGTTTTTCGGACAGGGAAGAGCCCCAGCATTTT. Translating it yields CASSFSDREEPQHF.

This clone was seen once. CDR3 region: CASSQTGDYGYTF. DNA for the CDR3: TGTGCCAGCAGCCAGACAGGGGACTATGGCTACACCTTC. The chain joins TRBV14 to TRBJ1-2; 8 bases agree with TRBD1. In germline, CDR1 is SGHDN, CDR2 FVKESK. The V gene end was trimmed by 3 bases and the J gene end by 3 bases; junction bases not matched to a gene: 0. The CDR3 consists of 13 residues.

The rearrangement joins TRBV7-9 to TRBJ1-5, with 7 nucleotides matching TRBD1. Per germline, CDR1 SEHNR and CDR2 FQNEAQ (reference sequence). The CDR3 sequence is 14 residues long. Trimming at V came to 5 bases and at J to 3 bases, leaving 4 bases not matched to a gene. The CDR3 coding sequence is TGTGCCAGCAGCCCAGGGGGTTCCAATCAGCCCCAGCATTTT. Protein product: CASSPGGSNQPQHF.